The clone carrying this T cell receptor (beta chain) has only a few counts. The target antigen is unknown. The sample originates from a study of response to subunit inactivated influenza vaccine. General observations from the study: A suggestion made by the authors is that each seasonal influenza vaccination recruits few new T cells.

TCRdb reanalysed the RT-PCR reads using MiXCR and keeps one entry per CDR3 protein. Here the sample spans 800,000 or so distinct CDR3 sequences, around 20% being singletons. Trimming removed 5 bases from V and 2 bases from J; junction bases left unmatched: 5. This CDR3 has 14 residues. Germline CDR1 SGHAT, CDR2 FQNNGV. The TCR originated in a man in his forties or fifties who received an inactivated influenza vaccine. This chain uses TRBV11-2 with TRBJ2-7, with 8 bases aligning to TRBD2. Sequenced material: PBMCs from blood, taken around 5 days after vaccination. CDR3 amino acids: CASSPILAAYEQYF. In nucleotides, the CDR3 is TGTGCCAGCAGCCCTATACTAGCGGCCTACGAGCAGTACTTC.